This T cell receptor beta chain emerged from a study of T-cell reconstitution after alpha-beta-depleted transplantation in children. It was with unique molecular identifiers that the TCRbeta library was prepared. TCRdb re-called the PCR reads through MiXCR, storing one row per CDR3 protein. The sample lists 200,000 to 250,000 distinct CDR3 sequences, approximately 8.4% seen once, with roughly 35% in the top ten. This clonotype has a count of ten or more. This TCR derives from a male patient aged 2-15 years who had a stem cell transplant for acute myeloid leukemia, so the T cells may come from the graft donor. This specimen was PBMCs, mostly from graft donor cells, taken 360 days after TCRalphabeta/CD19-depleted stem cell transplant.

The CDR3 loop reads CASRGENTGELFF. Written as DNA, the CDR3 is TGCGCCAGCCGAGGAGAAAACACCGGGGAGCTGTTTTTT. The V call is TRBV5-1, the J call TRBJ2-2, with no clear D. Germline loops: CDR1 SGHRS, CDR2 YFSETQ. The V end lost 7 bases, the J end lost 2 bases, and 9 bases lay between the germline ends. The CDR3 covers 13 residues.